What follows is one T cell receptor (beta chain) and its context. This entry comes from a study of blood T cell repertoires in COVID-19. Looking at the study overall: Donors in the United States, Italy and Spain gave samples during acute or convalescent COVID-19. The cDNA or gDNA used as material had been derived from T cells, B-cell-depleted T cells, or PBMCs.

Measured with immunoSEQ multiplex PCR; TCRdb has only the in-frame clones, and not every one. Of 250,000 to 400,000 clones listed, approximately 88% are singletons. The CDR3 covers 12 residues. Germline loops: CDR1 MNHEY, CDR2 SVGAGI. Trimming stripped 5 bases from V and 4 bases from J, with 9 bases between. The receptor was derived from a woman aged 25-40 years with COVID-19, enrolled during active disease. The rearrangement links TRBV6-5 to TRBJ2-7, with D possibly matching TRBD1 (6 bases). Source material: peripheral blood. The chain's CDR3 is CASSTGLYEQYV. The CDR3 DNA follows: TGTGCCAGCAGTACAGGGTTGTACGAGCAGTACGTC.